Detailed here is one T cell receptor (beta chain). The antigen remains undetermined. Individuals selected for sequencing had exhibited CD8+CD57+ cell expansion on flow cytometry. The patients all had a severe acquired aplastic anemia diagnosis. Blood was sampled before the patients had received any therapy. These data are taken from a study of CD8+CD57+ T cells in acquired aplastic anemia. The TCR beta profiling, which covered VDJ combination and CDR3 sequence, was carried out using genomic DNA as the template. TCRdb processed the reads anew with MiXCR; each CDR3 protein has one entry. The repertoire holds about 95,000 distinct CDR3 sequences, with around 62% as singletons. The study's findings and limits: Found in both controls and patients were some 30 CD8+ CDR3 sequences. No significant patient-versus-control difference appeared in CD8+ Simpson's diversity.

This TCR was sampled from a human donor with aplastic anemia. Sequencing used sorted CD4+, CD8+, or CD8+CD57+ T cells (not recorded which) from PBMCs.

The CDR3 protein is CASSPTGAGLQPQHF. CDR3 DNA sequence: TGTGCCAGCAGCCCAACGGGGGCAGGGCTTCAGCCCCAGCATTTT. The gene calls are TRBV7-9 and TRBJ1-5; D might be TRBD1 (6 bases). Germline values: CDR1 SEHNR, CDR2 FQNEAQ (reference sequence). Trimming stripped 5 bases from V and 6 bases from J, with 17 bases between. CDR3 length: 15 residues. Combining the CDR3 with reference TRBV7-9 and TRBJ1-5 gives the whole variable domain DTGVSQNPRHKITKRGQNVTFRCDPISEHNRLYWYRQTLGQGPEFLTYFQNEAQLEKSRLLSDRFSAERPKGSFSTLEIQRTEQGDSAMYLCASSPTGAGLQPQHFGDGTRLSIL.